Following are 2 T cell receptor beta chains from one sample sequenced in a study of shared clonotypes between healthy human individuals. Profiled with immunoSEQ multiplex PCR; TCRdb holds only in-frame clones, not every one. The sample holds 600,000 or so clones, about 95% seen once. Naive CD8 populations comprised CD45RO-negative cells positively selected for CCR7, excluding terminally differentiated effector memory CD45RA+ cells. The source material was naive CD8+ T cells sorted from blood. All receptors come from a woman under 40 in good health.

The DNA for the CDR3 is TGTGCCAGCGGCACAGGGCCCAATCAGCCCCAGCATTTT. Amino acid sequence: CASGTGPNQPQHF. This chain joins TRBV6-5 and TRBJ1-5, with a possible D match to TRBD1 (6 bases). The germline V and J ends were trimmed by 8 bases and 3 bases, with 11 bases remaining between them. The CDR3 extends over 13 amino acids. Germline CDR1 is MNHEY and CDR2 is SVGAGI.

The chain couples TRBV19 to TRBJ1-1; 9 bases are a match to TRBD1. V was pared by 8 bases and J by 3 bases, with 25 bases of the junction left unmatched. The CDR3 covers 20 residues. CDR1 and CDR2 from the germline V gene are LNHDA and SQIVND (reference sequence). The CDR3 spells CASRRETWDRAVTMDTEAFF. The CDR3 coding sequence is TGTGCCAGTCGCAGGGAAACCTGGGACAGGGCCGTTACGATGGACACTGAAGCTTTCTTT. Combining the CDR3 with reference TRBV19 and TRBJ1-1 gives the whole variable domain DGGITQSPKYLFRKEGQNVTLSCEQNLNHDAMYWYRQDPGQGLRLIYYSQIVNDFQKGDIAEGYSVSREKKESFPLTVTSAQKNPTAFYLCASRRETWDRAVTMDTEAFFGQGTRLTVV.